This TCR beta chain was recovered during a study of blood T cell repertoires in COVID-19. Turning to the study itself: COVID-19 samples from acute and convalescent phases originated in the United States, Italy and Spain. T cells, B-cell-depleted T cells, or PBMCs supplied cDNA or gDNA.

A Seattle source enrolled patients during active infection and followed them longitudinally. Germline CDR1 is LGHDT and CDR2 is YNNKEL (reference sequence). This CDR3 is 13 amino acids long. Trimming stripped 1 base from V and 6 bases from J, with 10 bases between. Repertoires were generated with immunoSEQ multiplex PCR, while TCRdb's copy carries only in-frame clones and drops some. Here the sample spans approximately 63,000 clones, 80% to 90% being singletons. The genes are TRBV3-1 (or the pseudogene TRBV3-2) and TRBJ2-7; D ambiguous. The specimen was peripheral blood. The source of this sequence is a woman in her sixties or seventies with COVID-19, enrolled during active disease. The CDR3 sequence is CASSQAPAVEQYF. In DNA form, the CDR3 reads TGTGCCAGCAGCCAAGCCCCTGCGGTCGAGCAGTACTTC.